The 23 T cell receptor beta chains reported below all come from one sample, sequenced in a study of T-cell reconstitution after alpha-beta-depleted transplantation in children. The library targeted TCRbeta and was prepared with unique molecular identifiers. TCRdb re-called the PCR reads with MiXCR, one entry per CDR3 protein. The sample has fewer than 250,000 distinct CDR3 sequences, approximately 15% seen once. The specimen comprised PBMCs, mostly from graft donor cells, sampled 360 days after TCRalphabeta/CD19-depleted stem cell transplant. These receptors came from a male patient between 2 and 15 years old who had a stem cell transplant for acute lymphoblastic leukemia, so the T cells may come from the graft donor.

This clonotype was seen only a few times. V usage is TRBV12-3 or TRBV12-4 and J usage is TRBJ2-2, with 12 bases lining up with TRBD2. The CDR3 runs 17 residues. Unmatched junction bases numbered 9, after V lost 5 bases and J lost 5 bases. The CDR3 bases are TGTGCCAGCAGTCCGACTAGCGGGGGCCCGGGAACCGGGGAGCTGTTTTTT. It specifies CASSPTSGGPGTGELFF.

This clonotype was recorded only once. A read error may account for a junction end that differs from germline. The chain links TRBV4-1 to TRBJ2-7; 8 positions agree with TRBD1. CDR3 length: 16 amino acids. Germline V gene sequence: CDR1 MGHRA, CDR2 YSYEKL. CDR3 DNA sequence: TGCGGCAGCAGCCCCGGCAGGACAGGGATCTCCTACGAGCAGTACTTC. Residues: CGSSPGRTGISYEQYF.

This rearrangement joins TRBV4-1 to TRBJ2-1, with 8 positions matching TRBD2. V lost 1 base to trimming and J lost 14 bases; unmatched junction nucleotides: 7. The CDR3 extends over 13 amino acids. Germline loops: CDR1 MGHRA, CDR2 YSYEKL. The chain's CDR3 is CASSQGLAGREFF. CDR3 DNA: TGCGCCAGCAGCCAAGGCCTAGCGGGTCGGGAGTTCTTC.

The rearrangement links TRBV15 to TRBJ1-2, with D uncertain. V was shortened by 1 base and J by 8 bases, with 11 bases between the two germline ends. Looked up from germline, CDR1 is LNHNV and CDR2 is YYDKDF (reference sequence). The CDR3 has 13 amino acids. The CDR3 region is CATSRVVLGGYTF. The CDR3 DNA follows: TGTGCCACCAGCAGAGTGGTACTCGGGGGCTACACCTTC.

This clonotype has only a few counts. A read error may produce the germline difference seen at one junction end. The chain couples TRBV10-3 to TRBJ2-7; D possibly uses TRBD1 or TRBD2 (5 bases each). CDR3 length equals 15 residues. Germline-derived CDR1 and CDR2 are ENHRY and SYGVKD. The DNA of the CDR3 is TGTGCCATCCGTGAGTACAGCCCGGGGCGATACGAGCAGTACTTC. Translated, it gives CAIREYSPGRYEQYF.

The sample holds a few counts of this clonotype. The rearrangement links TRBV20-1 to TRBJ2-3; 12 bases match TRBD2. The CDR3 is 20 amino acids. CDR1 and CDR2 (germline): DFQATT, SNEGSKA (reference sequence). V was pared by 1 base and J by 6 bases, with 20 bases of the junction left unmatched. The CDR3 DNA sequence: TGCAGTGCTAGAGTTCGGCCTAGCGGGAGGGGTGGTTGGCATTTTGATACGCAGTATTTT. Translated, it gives CSARVRPSGRGGWHFDTQYF.

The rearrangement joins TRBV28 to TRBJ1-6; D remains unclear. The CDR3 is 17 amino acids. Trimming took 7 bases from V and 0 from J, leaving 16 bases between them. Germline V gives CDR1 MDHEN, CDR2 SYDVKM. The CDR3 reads CASTSTHSSSYNSPLHF. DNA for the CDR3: TGTGCCAGCACCTCAACTCACAGTAGCTCCTATAATTCACCCCTCCACTTT.

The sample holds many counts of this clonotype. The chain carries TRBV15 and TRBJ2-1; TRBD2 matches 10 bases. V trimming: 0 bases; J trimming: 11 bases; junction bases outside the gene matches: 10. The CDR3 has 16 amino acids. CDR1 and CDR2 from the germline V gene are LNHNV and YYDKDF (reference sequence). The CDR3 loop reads CATSRERAELAGKQFF. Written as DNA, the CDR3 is TGTGCCACCAGCAGAGAGAGAGCAGAACTAGCGGGGAAGCAGTTCTTC.

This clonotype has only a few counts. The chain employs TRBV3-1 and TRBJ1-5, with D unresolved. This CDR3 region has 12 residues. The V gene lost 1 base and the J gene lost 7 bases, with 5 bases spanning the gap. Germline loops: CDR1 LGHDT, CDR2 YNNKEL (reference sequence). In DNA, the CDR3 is TGTGCCAGCAGCCAAGTCGGGCAGCCCCAGCATTTT. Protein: CASSQVGQPQHF.

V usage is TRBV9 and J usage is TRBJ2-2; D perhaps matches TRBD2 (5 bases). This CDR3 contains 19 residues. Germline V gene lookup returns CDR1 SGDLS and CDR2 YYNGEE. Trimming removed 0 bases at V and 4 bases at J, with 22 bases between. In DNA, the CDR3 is TGTGCCAGCAGCGTAGCTTTGTCTTCTAGCCCAGGAGGCACCGGGGAGCTGTTTTTT. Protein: CASSVALSSSPGGTGELFF.

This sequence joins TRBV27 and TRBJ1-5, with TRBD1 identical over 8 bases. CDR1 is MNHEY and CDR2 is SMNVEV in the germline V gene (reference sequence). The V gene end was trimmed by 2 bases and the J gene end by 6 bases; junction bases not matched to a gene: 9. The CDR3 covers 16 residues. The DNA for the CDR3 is TGTGCCAGCAGTTTAGGACAGGGAGGGGGGATTCAGCCCCAGCATTTT. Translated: CASSLGQGGGIQPQHF.

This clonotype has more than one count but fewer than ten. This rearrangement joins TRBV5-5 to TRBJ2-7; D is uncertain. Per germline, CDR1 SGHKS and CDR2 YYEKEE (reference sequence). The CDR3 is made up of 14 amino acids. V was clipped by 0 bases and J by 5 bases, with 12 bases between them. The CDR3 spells CASSLVYGLDEQYF. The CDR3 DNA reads TGTGCCAGCAGCTTGGTGTACGGATTGGACGAGCAGTACTTC.

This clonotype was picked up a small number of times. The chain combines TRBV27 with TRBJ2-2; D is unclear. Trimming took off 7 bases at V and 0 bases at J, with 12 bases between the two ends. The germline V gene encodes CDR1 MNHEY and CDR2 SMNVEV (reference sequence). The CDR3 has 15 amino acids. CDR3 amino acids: CASIKNPTNTGELFF. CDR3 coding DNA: TGTGCCAGCATTAAAAATCCAACGAACACCGGGGAGCTGTTTTTT.

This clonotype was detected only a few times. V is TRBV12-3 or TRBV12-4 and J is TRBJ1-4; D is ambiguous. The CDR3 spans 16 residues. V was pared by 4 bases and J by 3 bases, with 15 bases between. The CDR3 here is CASSSAGSGPNEKLFF. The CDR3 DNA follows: TGTGCCAGCAGTTCCGCCGGTTCAGGCCCTAATGAAAAACTGTTTTTT.

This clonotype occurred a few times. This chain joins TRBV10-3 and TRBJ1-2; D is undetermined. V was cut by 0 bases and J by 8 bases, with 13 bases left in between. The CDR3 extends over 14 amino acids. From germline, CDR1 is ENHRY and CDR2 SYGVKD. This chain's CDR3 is CAISESAGGWGYTF. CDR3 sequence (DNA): TGTGCCATCAGTGAGTCGGCAGGTGGCTGGGGCTACACCTTC.

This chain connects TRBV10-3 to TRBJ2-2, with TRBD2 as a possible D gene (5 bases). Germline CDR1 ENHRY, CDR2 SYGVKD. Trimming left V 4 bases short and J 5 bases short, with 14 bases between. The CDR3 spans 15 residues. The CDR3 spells CAISAQATGTGELFF. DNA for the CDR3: TGTGCCATCAGTGCGCAGGCGACGGGAACCGGGGAGCTGTTTTTT.

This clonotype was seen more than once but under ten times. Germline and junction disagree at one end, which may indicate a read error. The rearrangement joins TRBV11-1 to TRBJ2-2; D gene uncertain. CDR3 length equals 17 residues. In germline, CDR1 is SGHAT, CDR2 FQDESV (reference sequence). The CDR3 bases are TGTGCCAGCAGCTTATTTCAGTACCCACCGAACACCTGGGAGCTGTTTTTT. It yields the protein CASSLFQYPPNTWELFF.

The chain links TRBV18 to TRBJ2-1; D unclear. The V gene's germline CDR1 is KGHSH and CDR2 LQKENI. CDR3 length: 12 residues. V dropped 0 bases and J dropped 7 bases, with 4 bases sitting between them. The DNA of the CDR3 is TGTGCCAGCTCACCACCGGAGAATGAGCAGTTCTTC. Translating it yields CASSPPENEQFF.

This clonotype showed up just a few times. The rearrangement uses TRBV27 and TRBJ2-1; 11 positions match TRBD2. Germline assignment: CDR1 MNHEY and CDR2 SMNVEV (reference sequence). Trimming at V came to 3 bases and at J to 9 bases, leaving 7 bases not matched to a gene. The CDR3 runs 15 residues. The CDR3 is CASSLLAGGPSEQFF. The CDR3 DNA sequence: TGTGCCAGCAGTTTGTTAGCGGGGGGGCCAAGTGAGCAGTTCTTC.

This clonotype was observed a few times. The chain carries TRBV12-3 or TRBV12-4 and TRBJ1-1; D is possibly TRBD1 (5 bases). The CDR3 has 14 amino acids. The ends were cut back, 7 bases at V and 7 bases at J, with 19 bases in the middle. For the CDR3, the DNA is TGTGCCAGCATCCCGCGGGGGGAAGGTGGTGAAGCTTTCTTT. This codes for CASIPRGEGGEAFF.

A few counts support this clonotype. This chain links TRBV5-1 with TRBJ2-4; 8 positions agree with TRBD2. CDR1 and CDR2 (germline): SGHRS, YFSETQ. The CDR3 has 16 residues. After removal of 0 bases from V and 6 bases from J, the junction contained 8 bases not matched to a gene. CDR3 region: CASSLAGGGNTNIQYF. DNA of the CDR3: TGCGCCAGCAGCTTGGCGGGGGGGGGAAATACAAACATTCAGTACTTC. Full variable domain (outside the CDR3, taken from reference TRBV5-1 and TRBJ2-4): KAGVTQTPRYLIKTRGQQVTLSCSPISGHRSVSWYQQTPGQGLQFLFEYFSETQRNKGNFPGRFSGRQFSNSRSEMNVSTLELGDSALYLCASSLAGGGNTNIQYFGAGTRLSVL.

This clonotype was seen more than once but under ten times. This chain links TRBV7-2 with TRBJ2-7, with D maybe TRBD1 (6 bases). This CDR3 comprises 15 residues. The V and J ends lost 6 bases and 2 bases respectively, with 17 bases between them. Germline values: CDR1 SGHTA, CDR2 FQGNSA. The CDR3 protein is CASRIGPGQPYEQYF. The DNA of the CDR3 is TGTGCCAGCAGGATAGGGCCCGGACAGCCCTACGAGCAGTACTTC. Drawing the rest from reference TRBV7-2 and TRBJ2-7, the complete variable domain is GAGVSQSPSNKVTEKGKDVELRCDPISGHTALYWYRQSLGQGLEFLIYFQGNSAPDKSGLPSDRFSAERTGGSVSTLTIQRTQQEDSAVYLCASRIGPGQPYEQYFGPGTRLTVT.

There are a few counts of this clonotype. The CDR3 region is CSVERTPQSGAFF. Written as DNA, the CDR3 is TGCAGCGTTGAGAGGACCCCGCAAAGCGGAGCTTTCTTT. V gene TRBV29-1 combines with J gene TRBJ1-1; D gene ambiguous. V shed 3 bases and J shed 10 bases, with 18 bases lying between them. The CDR3 sequence is 13 residues long. Per the germline V gene, CDR1 is SQVTM and CDR2 is ANQGSEA.